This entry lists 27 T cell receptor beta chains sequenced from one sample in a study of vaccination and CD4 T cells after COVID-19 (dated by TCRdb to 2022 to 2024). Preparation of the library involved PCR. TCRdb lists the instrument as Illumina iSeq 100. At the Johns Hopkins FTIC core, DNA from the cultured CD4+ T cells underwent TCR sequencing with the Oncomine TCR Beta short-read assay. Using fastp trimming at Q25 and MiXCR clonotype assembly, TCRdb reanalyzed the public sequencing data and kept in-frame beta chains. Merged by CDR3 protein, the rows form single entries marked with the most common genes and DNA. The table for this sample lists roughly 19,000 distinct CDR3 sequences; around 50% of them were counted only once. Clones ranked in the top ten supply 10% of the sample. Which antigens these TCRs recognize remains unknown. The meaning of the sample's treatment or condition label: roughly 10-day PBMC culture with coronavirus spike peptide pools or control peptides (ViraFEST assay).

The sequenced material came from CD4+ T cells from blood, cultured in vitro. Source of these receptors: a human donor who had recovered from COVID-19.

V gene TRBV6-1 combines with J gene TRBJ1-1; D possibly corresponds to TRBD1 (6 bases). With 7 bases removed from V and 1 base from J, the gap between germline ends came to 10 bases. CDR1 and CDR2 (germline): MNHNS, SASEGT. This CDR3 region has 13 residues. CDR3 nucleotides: TGTGCCAGCAAAAAGGACAGGAACACTGAAGCTTTCTTT. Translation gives CASKKDRNTEAFF.

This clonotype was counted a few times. CDR3 amino acids: CSARVWGGLTDTQYF. DNA of the CDR3: TGCAGTGCTAGAGTTTGGGGGGGTCTCACAGATACGCAGTATTTT. V is TRBV20-1 and J is TRBJ2-3, with 7 bases lining up with TRBD2. The CDR3 covers 15 residues. Germline CDR1 and CDR2: DFQATT and SNEGSKA (reference sequence). The V segment lost 1 base and the J segment 2 bases; nucleotides outside the gene matches: 6.

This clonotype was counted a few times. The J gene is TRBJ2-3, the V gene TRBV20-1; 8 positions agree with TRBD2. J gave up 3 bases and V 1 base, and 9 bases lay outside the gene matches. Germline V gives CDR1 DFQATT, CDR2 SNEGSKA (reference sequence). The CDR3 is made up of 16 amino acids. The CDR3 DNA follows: TGCAGTGCTAGAGGTGACGGGAGGGCCTGGACAGATACGCAGTATTTT. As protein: CSARGDGRAWTDTQYF.

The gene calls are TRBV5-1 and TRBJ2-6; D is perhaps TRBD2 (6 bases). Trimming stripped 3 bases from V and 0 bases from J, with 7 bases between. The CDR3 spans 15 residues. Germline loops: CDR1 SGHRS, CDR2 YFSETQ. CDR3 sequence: CASSYGGSGANVLTF. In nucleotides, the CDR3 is TGCGCCAGCAGCTACGGGGGCTCTGGGGCCAACGTCCTGACTTTC.

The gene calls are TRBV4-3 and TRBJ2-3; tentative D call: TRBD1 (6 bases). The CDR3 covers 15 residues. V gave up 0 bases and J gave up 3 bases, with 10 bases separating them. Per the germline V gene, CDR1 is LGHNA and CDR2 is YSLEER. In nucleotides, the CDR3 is TGCGCCAGCAGCCAAGATGCAGGGGAGACAGATACGCAGTATTTT. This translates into CASSQDAGETDTQYF.

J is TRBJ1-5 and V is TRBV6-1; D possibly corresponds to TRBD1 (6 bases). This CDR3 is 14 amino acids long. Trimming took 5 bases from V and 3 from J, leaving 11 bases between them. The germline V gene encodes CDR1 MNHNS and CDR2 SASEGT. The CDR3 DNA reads TGTGCCAGCAGTCGCCGGGACAACAATCAGCCCCAGCATTTT. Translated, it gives CASSRRDNNQPQHF.

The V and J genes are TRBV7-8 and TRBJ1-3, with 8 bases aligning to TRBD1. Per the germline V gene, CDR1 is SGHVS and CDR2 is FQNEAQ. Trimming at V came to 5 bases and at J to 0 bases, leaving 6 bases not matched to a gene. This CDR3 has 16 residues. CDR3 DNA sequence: TGTGCCAGCAGCCCCCGGACAGGGCGCTCTGGAAACACCATATATTTT. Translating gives CASSPRTGRSGNTIYF.

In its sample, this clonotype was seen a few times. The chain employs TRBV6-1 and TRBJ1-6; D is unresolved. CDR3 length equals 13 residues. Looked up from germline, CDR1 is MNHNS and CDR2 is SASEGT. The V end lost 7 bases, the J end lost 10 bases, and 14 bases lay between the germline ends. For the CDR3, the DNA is TGTGCCAGCATGACCAGCGGGGAATCACCCCTCCACTTT. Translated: CASMTSGESPLHF.

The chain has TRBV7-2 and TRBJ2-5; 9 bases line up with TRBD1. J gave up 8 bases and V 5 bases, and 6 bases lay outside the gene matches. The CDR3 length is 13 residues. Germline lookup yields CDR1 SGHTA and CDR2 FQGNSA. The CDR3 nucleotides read TGTGCCAGCAGCCCCAACAGGGGGCGAACCCAGTACTTC. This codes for CASSPNRGRTQYF.

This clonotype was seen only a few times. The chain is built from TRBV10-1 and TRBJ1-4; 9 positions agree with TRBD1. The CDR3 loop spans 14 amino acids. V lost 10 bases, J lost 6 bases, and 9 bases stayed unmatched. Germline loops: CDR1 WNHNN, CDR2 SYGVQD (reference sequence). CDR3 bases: TGCGCCATCCCCCCGGGACAGGGTGATGAAAAACTGTTTTTT. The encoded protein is CAIPPGQGDEKLFF.

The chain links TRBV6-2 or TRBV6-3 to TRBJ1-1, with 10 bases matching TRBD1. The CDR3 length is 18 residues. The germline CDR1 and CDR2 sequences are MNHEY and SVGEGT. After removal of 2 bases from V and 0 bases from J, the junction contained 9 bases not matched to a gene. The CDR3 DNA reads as TGTGCCAGCAGTTACACAACCGGGACAGGGGCAGTGAACACTGAAGCTTTCTTT. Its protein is CASSYTTGTGAVNTEAFF.

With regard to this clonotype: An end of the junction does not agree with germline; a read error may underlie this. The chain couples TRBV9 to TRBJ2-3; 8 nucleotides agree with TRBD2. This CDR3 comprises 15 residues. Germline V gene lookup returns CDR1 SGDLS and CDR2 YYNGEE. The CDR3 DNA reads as TGTGCTAGCAGCGCGGAAGCGGGAGTCAGAGATACGCAGTATTTT. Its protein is CASSAEAGVRDTQYF.

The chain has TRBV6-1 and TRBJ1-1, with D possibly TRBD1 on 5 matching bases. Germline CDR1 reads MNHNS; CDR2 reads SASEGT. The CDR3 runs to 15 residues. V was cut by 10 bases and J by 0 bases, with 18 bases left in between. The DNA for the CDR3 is TGTGCCACCTACCGGGGGACTCACATGAACACTGAAGCTTTCTTT. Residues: CATYRGTHMNTEAFF.

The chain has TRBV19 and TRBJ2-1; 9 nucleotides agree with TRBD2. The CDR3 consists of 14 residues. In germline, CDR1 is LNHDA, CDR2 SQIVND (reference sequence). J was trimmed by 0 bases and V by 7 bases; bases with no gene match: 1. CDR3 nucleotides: TGTGCCAGTAAGCGGGGGGCCTCCTACAATGAGCAGTTCTTC. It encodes CASKRGASYNEQFF.

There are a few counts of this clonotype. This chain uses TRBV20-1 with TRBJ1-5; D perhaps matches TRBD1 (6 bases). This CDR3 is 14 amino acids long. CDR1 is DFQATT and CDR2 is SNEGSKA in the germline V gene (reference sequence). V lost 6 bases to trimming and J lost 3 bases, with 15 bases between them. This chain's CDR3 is CSARGGLPNQPQHF. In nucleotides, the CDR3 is TGCAGTGCCCGGGGGGGGCTGCCCAATCAGCCCCAGCATTTT.

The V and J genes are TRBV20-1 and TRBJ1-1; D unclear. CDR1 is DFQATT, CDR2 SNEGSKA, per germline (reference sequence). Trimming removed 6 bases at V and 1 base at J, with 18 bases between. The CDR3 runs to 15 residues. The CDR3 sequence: CSAPNARAGNTEAFF. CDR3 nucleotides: TGCAGTGCCCCAAACGCCCGGGCGGGGAACACTGAAGCTTTCTTT.

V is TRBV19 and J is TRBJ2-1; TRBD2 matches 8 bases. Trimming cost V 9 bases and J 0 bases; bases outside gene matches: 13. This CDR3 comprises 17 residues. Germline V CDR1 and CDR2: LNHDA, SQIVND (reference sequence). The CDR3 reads CASYSGAGGSSYNEQFF. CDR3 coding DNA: TGTGCCAGCTACTCGGGTGCGGGGGGTAGCTCCTACAATGAGCAGTTCTTC.

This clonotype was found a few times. This CDR3 reads CASSLRGGPLHF. CDR3 DNA sequence: TGTGCCAGCAGCTTACGGGGTGGACCCCTCCACTTT. The gene calls are TRBV7-3 and TRBJ1-6; D is unclear. Trimming took off 2 bases at V and 12 bases at J, with 8 bases between the two ends. The CDR3 length is 12 residues. Germline CDR1 reads SGHTA; CDR2 reads FQGTGA.

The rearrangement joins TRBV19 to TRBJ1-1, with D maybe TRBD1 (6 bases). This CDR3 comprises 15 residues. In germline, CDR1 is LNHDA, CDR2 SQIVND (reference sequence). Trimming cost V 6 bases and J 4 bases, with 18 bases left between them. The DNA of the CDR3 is TGTGCCAGTAGCCCCGAGGGTAACAGGGCCACTGAAGCTTTCTTT. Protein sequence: CASSPEGNRATEAFF.

The CDR3 reads CASSSPGQGDEKLFF. The CDR3, as DNA: TGTGCCAGCAGTTCCCCGGGACAGGGGGATGAAAAACTGTTTTTT. The chain has TRBV6-5 and TRBJ1-4; 11 positions agree with TRBD1. After removal of 4 bases from V and 6 bases from J, the junction contained 4 bases not matched to a gene. Germline CDR1 reads MNHEY; CDR2 reads SVGAGI. The CDR3 consists of 15 residues.

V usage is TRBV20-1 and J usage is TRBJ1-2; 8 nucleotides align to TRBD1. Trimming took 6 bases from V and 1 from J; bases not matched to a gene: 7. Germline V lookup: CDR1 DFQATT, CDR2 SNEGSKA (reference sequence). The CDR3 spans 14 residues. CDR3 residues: CSARQGYNNYGYTF. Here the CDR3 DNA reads TGCAGTGCCAGACAGGGGTATAATAACTATGGCTACACCTTC.

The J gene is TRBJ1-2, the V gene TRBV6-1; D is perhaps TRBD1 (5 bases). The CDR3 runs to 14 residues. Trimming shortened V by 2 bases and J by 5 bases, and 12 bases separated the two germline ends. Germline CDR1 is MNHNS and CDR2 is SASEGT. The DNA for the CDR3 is TGTGCCAGCAGTGAACGGGTAGGGACTTATGGCTACACCTTC. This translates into CASSERVGTYGYTF.

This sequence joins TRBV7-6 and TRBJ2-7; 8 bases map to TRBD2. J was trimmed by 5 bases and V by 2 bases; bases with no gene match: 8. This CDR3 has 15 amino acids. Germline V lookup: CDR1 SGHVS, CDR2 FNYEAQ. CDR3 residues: CASSLSGGRQDEQYF. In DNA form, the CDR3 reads TGTGCCAGCAGCTTATCGGGGGGGAGACAGGACGAGCAGTACTTC.

CDR3 region: CASSLEEPNYGYTF. CDR3 nucleotide sequence: TGTGCCAGCAGCTTAGAGGAACCCAACTATGGCTACACCTTC. The gene calls are TRBV7-8 and TRBJ1-2; D remains unclear. The CDR3 has 14 amino acids. CDR1 and CDR2 from the germline V gene are SGHVS and FQNEAQ. V gave up 1 base and J gave up 2 bases, with 8 bases separating them.

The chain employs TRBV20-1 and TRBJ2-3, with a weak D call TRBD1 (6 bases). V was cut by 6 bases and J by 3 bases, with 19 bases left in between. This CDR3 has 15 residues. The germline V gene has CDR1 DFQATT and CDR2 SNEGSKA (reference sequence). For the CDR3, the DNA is TGCAGTGCCGATACGACAGGTTGGGGGACAGATACGCAGTATTTT. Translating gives CSADTTGWGTDTQYF.

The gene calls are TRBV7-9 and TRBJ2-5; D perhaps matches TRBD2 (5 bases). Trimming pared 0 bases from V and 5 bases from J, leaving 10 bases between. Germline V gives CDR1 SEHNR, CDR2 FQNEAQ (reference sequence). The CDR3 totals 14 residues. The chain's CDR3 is CASSLAASGETQYF. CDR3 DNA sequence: TGTGCCAGCAGCTTAGCGGCGTCGGGGGAGACCCAGTACTTC.

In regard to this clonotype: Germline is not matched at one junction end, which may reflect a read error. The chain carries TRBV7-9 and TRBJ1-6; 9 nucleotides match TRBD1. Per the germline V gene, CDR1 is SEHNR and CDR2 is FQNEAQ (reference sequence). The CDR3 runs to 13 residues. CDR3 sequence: CASLGTGSSPPHF. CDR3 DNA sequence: TGTGCCAGCCTCGGGACAGGGTCTTCACCCCCCCACTTT.